This entry concerns a single T cell receptor (beta chain). The protocol was immunoSEQ multiplex PCR, while the TCRdb copy is restricted to in-frame clones and leaves out a portion. This repertoire shows about 250,000 clones, roughly 90% found once; its top ten account for around 2.9%. The sample belongs to a study of blood T cell repertoires in COVID-19. Germline V gives CDR1 LGHNA, CDR2 YSLEER. Trimming took off 4 bases at V and 7 bases at J, with 17 bases between the two ends. There are 15 residues in the CDR3. The clonotype originates from a woman aged 45-65 years who had recovered from COVID-19. This chain links TRBV4-3 with TRBJ2-1; no firm D call. The specimen sequenced was PBMCs or T cells enriched from blood (not recorded which). The CDR3 sequence: CASSPRLFAVNEQFF. The CDR3 region has the DNA TGCGCCAGCAGCCCCCGTCTCTTTGCGGTGAATGAGCAGTTCTTC.